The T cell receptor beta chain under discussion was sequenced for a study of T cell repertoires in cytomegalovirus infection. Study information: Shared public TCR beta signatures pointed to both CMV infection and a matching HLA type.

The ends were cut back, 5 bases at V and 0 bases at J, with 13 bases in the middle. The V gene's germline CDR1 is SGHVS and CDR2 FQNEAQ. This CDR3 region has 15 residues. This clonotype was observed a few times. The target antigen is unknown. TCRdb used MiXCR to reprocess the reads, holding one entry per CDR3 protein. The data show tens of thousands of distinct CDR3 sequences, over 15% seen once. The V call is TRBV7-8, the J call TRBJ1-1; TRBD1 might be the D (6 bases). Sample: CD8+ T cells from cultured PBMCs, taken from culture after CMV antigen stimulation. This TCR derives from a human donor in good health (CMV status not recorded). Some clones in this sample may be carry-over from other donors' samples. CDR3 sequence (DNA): TGTGCCAGCAGCCCCAGGGACACATTGAACACTGAAGCTTTCTTT. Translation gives CASSPRDTLNTEAFF.